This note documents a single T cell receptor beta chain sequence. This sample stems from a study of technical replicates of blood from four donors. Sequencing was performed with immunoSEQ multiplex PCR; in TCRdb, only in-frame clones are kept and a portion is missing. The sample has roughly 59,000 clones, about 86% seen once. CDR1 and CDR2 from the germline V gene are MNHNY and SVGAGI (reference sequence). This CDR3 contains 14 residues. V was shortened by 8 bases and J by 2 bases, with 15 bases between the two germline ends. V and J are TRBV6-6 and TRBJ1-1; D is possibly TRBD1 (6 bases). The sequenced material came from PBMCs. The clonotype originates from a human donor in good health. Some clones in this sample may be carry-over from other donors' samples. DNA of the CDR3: TGTGCCAGCGGGGGGGGCCACCTTAACACTGAAGCTTTCTTT. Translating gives CASGGGHLNTEAFF.